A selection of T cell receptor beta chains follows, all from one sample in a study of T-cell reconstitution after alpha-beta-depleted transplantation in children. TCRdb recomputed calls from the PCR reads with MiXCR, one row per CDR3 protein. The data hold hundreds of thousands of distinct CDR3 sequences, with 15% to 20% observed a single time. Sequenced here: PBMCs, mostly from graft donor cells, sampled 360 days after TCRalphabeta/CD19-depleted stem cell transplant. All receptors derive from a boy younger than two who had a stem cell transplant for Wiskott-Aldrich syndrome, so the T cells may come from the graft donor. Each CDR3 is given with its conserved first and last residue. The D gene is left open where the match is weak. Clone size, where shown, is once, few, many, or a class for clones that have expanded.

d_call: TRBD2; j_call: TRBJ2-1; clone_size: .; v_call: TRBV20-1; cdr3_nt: TGCAGTGCTAGAACCGTAGCGGGGGGTAACAATGAGCAGTTCTTC; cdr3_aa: CSARTVAGGNNEQFF
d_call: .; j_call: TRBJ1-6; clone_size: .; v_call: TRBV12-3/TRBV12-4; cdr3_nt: TGTGCCAGCAGTTTAGGACGGTACTATAATTCACCCCTCCACTTT; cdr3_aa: CASSLGRYYNSPLHF
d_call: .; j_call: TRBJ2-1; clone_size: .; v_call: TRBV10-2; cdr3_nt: TGCGCCAGCAGTGAGTACAGGGCGGCGGGCTACAATGAGCAGTTCTTC; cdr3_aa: CASSEYRAAGYNEQFF
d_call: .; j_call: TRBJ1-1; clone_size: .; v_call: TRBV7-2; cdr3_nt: TGTGCCAGCAGCTTAGGAGCAGGGTACACTGAAGCTTTCTTT; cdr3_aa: CASSLGAGYTEAFF
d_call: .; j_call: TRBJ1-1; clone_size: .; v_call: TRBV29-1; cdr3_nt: TGCAGCGTTGAAGGACAGGTTTTCCCTCTCTTT; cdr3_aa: CSVEGQVFPLF
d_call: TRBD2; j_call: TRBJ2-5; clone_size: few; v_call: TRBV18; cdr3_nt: TGTGCCAGCTCACCACAGACTAGCGGGAGAGTCGTAGGAGAGACCCAGTACTTC; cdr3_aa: CASSPQTSGRVVGETQYF
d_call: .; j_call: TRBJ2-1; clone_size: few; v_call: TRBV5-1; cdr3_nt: TGCGCCAGCAGCTGGGTATCTGGGTTCACGGAAGCGCAGTTCTTC; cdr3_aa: CASSWVSGFTEAQFF
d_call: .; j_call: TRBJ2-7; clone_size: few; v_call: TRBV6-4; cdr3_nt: TGTGCCAGCAGCGATCCTCTAATCGAGCAGTACTTC; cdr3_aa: CASSDPLIEQYF
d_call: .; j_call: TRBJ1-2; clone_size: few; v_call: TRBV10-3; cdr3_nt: TGTGCCATCAGTACGGGATTTACTAACTATGGCTACACCTTC; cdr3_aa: CAISTGFTNYGYTF
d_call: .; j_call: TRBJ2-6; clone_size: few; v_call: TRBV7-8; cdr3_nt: TGTGCCAGCAGCTTAGGAAGGATGATTTCTGGGGCCAACGTCCTGACTTTC; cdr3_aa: CASSLGRMISGANVLTF
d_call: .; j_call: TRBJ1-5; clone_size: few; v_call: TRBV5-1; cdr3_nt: TGCGCCAGCAGCTTGACAGCTGGCAATCAGCCCCAGCATTTT; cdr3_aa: CASSLTAGNQPQHF
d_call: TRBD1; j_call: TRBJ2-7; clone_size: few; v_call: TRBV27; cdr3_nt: TGTGCCAGCAGTTCCCGGCGACAGGGTCTGTGGGAGCAGTACTTC; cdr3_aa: CASSSRRQGLWEQYF
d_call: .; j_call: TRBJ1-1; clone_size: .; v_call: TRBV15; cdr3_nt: TGTGCCACCAGCAGACAGGGGTTAACTTTCTTT; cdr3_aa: CATSRQGLTFF
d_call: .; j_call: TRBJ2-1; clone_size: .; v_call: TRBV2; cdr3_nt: TGTGCCAGCAGCGGGGCTAGAGGGTACAATGAGCAGTTCTTC; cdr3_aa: CASSGARGYNEQFF
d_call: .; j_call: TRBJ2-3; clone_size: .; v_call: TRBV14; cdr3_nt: TGTGCCAGCAGCCAAGTGGGGGACGCTATTGGAGATACGCAGTATTTT; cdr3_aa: CASSQVGDAIGDTQYF
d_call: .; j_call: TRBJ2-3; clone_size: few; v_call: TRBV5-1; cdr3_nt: TGCGCCAGCAGCCGTACGGCAGATACGCAGTATTTT; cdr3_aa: CASSRTADTQYF
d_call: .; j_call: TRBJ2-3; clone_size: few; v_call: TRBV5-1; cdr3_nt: TGCGCCAGCACGCCCGGACTCAGCGGGGATACGCAGTATTTT; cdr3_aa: CASTPGLSGDTQYF
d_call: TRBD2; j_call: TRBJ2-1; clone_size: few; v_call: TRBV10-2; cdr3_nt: TGCGCCAGCAGGGGAATAGCGGGAGGGCTCTATGAGCAGTTCTTC; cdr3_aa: CASRGIAGGLYEQFF
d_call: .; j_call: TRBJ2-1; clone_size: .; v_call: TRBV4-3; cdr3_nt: TGCGCCAGCAGCCAAGGGGCAGGGCGGCGACTACGCAATGAGCAGTTCTTC; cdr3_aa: CASSQGAGRRLRNEQFF
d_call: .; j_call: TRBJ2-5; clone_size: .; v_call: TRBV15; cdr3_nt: TGTGCCACCAGCACCCGTGGGGACACCAAGTCCCAAGAGACCCAGTACTTC; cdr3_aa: CATSTRGDTKSQETQYF
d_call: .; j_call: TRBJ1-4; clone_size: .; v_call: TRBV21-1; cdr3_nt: TGTGCCAGCAGCAAAGGCCCTCGCGGTGCCGAAAAACTGTTTTTT; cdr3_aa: CASSKGPRGAEKLFF
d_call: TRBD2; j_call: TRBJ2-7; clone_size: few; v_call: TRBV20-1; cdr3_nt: TGCAGTGCTAGTACGGGGGGAACAAACGAGCAGTACTTC; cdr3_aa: CSASTGGTNEQYF
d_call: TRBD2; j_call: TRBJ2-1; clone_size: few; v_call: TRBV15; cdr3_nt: TGTGCCACCACTCCGGGGGGCGGGAGGGCCCGGAATGAGCAGTTCTTC; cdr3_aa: CATTPGGGRARNEQFF
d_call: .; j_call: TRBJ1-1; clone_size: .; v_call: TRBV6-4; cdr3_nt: TGTGCCAGCAGTGACGGCTGGGACACTGAAGCTTTCTTT; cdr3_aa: CASSDGWDTEAFF
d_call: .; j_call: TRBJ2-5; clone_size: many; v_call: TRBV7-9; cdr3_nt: TGTGCCAGCAGCGTTAGGCCCCGAGCCCAAGAGACCCAGTACTTC; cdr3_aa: CASSVRPRAQETQYF
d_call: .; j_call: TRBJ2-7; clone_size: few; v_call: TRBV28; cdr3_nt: TGTGCCAGCACCCTCAACCCCCCGCTTACCTACGAGCAGTACTTC; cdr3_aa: CASTLNPPLTYEQYF
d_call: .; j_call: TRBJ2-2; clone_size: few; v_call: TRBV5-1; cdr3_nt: TGCGCCAGCAGCGGTTGGGGGGCGAACACCGGGGAGCTGTTTTTT; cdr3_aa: CASSGWGANTGELFF
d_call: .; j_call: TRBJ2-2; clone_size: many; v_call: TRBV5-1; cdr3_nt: TGCGCCAGCAGCTTGGGGCGTACCGGGGAGCTGTTTTTT; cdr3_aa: CASSLGRTGELFF